This note documents a single T cell receptor beta chain sequence. This specimen belongs to a study of blood T cell repertoires in COVID-19. Produced via immunoSEQ multiplex PCR; TCRdb's table is partial and in-frame only. The sample lists about 47,000 clones; roughly four fifths were seen once. Sequencing was performed on peripheral blood. The receptor was derived from a man aged 60-69 years with active COVID-19.

CDR3 region: CASSPGTSPEAFF. CDR3 nucleotides: TGTGCCAGCAGCCCTGGGACTAGTCCTGAAGCTTTCTTT. The chain links TRBV28 to TRBJ1-1; a weak D match, TRBD1 (5 bases). This CDR3 region has 13 residues. The germline V and J ends were trimmed by 6 bases and 6 bases, with 14 bases remaining between them. From germline, CDR1 is MDHEN and CDR2 SYDVKM.